This T cell receptor beta chain originates from a study of breast tumors, draining lymph nodes, adjacent tissues. The study, taken as a whole, reports: Luminal-like breast cancer showed significantly greater tumor-nontumor repertoire similarity than basal-like breast cancer did. Data fit most tumor T cells coming from lymph node, expanding in tumor. Tumor TCR diversity was below lymph nodes but above nontumor tissue.

TCRdb used MiXCR to reprocess the multiplex PCR reads, holding one entry per CDR3 protein. The sample shows fewer than 25,000 distinct CDR3 sequences, about 30% of them seen only once. This clonotype showed up many times. Its specificity is unknown. Trimming cost V 0 bases and J 4 bases, with 11 bases left between them. The CDR3 runs to 14 residues. Germline V lookup: CDR1 SGHRS, CDR2 YFSETQ. The rearrangement joins TRBV5-1 to TRBJ2-7; D is uncertain. Sequencing was carried out using breast tumor tissue. This sequence originates from a female donor with breast cancer. Some clones in this sample may be carry-over from other donors' samples. The CDR3 DNA reads TGCGCCAGCAGCTTGGAGGCTAGTTGGTACGAGCAGTACTTC. Translation gives CASSLEASWYEQYF.